The 31 T cell receptor beta chains given below trace back to one sample, sequenced in a study of T cell repertoires in cytomegalovirus infection. Using its own MiXCR run on the reads, TCRdb lists one record per CDR3 protein. The table includes about 310,000 distinct CDR3 sequences, about a sixth detected once. The sequencing input was PBMCs. These receptors originate from a human donor in good health (CMV status not recorded). Some clones in this sample may be carry-over from other donors' samples.

A few counts support this clonotype. The chain couples TRBV18 to TRBJ2-2, with D hard to call. Trimming stripped 3 bases from V and 4 bases from J, with 3 bases between. The CDR3 is made up of 12 amino acids. Looked up from germline, CDR1 is KGHSH and CDR2 is LQKENI. CDR3 amino acids: CASSPFTGELFF. The CDR3 coding sequence is TGTGCCAGCTCACCGTTCACCGGGGAGCTGTTTTTT. Variable domain in full (rest from reference TRBV18 and TRBJ2-2): NAGVMQNPRHLVRRRGQEARLRCSPMKGHSHVYWYRQLPEEGLKFMVYLQKENIIDESGMPKERFSAEFPKEGPSILRIQQVVRGDSAAYFCASSPFTGELFFGEGSRLTVL.

This clonotype was recorded at least ten times. The V call is TRBV12-3 or TRBV12-4, the J call TRBJ1-1; D is unresolved. The V and J ends lost 2 bases and 0 bases respectively, with 4 bases between them. This CDR3 is 13 amino acids long. For the CDR3, the DNA is TGTGCCAGCAGTTTAATGGTGAACACTGAAGCTTTCTTT. This encodes CASSLMVNTEAFF.

This clonotype was found many times. The V gene is TRBV7-8, the J gene TRBJ2-7, with 10 bases fitting TRBD2. CDR1 is SGHVS and CDR2 is FQNEAQ in the germline V gene. With V trimmed by 1 base and J by 0 bases, 9 bases remained unmatched. This CDR3 contains 18 residues. The CDR3 region has the DNA TGTGCCAGCAGCTTAGAACGCCTAGCGGGGGCCAGCTCCTACGAGCAGTACTTC. As protein: CASSLERLAGASSYEQYF.

This clonotype came up a few times. The V call is TRBV7-2, the J call TRBJ2-5; weak D call: TRBD1 (6 bases). This CDR3 contains 14 residues. Germline CDR1 SGHTA, CDR2 FQGNSA. V was shortened by 1 base and J by 6 bases, with 12 bases between the two germline ends. CDR3 sequence: CASSLETGTKTQYF. CDR3 in DNA: TGTGCCAGCAGCTTAGAAACAGGGACGAAGACCCAGTACTTC.

V gene TRBV7-2 combines with J gene TRBJ2-6; no definite D call. Germline V lookup: CDR1 SGHTA, CDR2 FQGNSA. The CDR3 loop spans 14 amino acids. V was clipped by 5 bases and J by 4 bases, with 9 bases between them. The CDR3 DNA is TGTGCCAGCAGCCCCTCCTTGGGGGCCAACGTCCTGACTTTC. Residues: CASSPSLGANVLTF.

This clonotype was counted only a few times. The chain links TRBV11-2 to TRBJ2-3; D unclear. The CDR3 contains 12 residues. Germline V gene sequence: CDR1 SGHAT, CDR2 FQNNGV. The V gene lost 1 base and the J gene lost 11 bases, with 10 bases spanning the gap. CDR3 region: CASSLGLPEQYF. DNA of the CDR3: TGTGCCAGCAGCTTAGGACTCCCAGAGCAGTATTTT.

The chain has TRBV3-1 and TRBJ2-5; TRBD2 might be the D (6 bases). This CDR3 spans 17 amino acids. Trimming removed 3 bases from V and 5 bases from J, with 22 bases in between. Germline V gene lookup returns CDR1 LGHDT and CDR2 YNNKEL (reference sequence). The chain's CDR3 is CASSHTDEPGLHETQYF. CDR3 sequence (DNA): TGTGCCAGCAGCCATACCGATGAACCGGGACTTCACGAGACCCAGTACTTC.

This clonotype came up many times. The chain combines TRBV28 with TRBJ1-4; a possible D gene is TRBD1 (6 bases). The germline CDR1 and CDR2 sequences are MDHEN and SYDVKM. V was shortened by 7 bases and J by 7 bases, with 19 bases between the two germline ends. This CDR3 is built from 15 residues. CDR3 sequence: CASNNPGHVGEKLFF. The CDR3 DNA sequence: TGTGCCAGCAACAACCCGGGACACGTCGGTGAAAAACTGTTTTTT. The full variable domain, with the rest looked up from reference TRBV28 and TRBJ1-4, is DVKVTQSSRYLVKRTGEKVFLECVQDMDHENMFWYRQDPGLGLRLIYFSYDVKMKEKGDIPEGYSVSREKKERFSLILESASTNQTSMYLCASNNPGHVGEKLFFGSGTQLSVL.

The sample holds a few counts of this clonotype. The rearrangement links TRBV28 to TRBJ2-5, with 7 bases aligning to TRBD1. Germline V gene sequence: CDR1 MDHEN, CDR2 SYDVKM. The CDR3 is 13 residues long. Trimming took 6 bases from V and 5 from J; bases not matched to a gene: 6. As DNA, the CDR3 is TGTGCCAGCAGGCGGACAGGCGGGGAGACCCAGTACTTC. Translating it yields CASRRTGGETQYF.

This clonotype was observed at least ten times. J is TRBJ2-3 and V is TRBV12-3 or TRBV12-4, with no clear D. This CDR3 region has 13 residues. The V end was cut by 6 bases, the J end by 1 base, with 8 bases between. The CDR3 region has the DNA TGTGCCAGCAGCTTACGCGGCACAGATACGCAGTATTTT. This sequence encodes CASSLRGTDTQYF.

This clonotype appeared a few times. The gene calls are TRBV5-1 and TRBJ2-3; D is possibly TRBD2 (6 bases). The CDR3 runs 15 residues. Germline assignment: CDR1 SGHRS and CDR2 YFSETQ. Trimming pared 0 bases from V and 0 bases from J, leaving 8 bases between. CDR3 loop: CASSLVSGSTDTQYF. The CDR3 DNA reads as TGCGCCAGCAGCTTGGTTAGCGGTAGCACAGATACGCAGTATTTT. The full variable domain, with the rest looked up from reference TRBV5-1 and TRBJ2-3, is KAGVTQTPRYLIKTRGQQVTLSCSPISGHRSVSWYQQTPGQGLQFLFEYFSETQRNKGNFPGRFSGRQFSNSRSEMNVSTLELGDSALYLCASSLVSGSTDTQYFGPGTRLTVL.

This clonotype appeared many times. J is TRBJ2-7 and V is TRBV28, with 7 bases fitting TRBD1. This CDR3 region has 14 residues. V dropped 3 bases and J dropped 3; count of bases not matched to a gene: 5. Looked up from germline, CDR1 is MDHEN and CDR2 is SYDVKM. The CDR3 coding sequence is TGTGCCAGCAGTTTCACGACAGGGCTCTACGAGCAGTACTTC. It is translated as CASSFTTGLYEQYF.

This clonotype was picked up a small number of times. The chain recombines TRBV7-9 with TRBJ2-3, with D unclear. The J call may not be correct, given that the DNA end is closer to TRBJ1-5. CDR1 SEHNR and CDR2 FQNEAQ come from the germline V gene (reference sequence). This CDR3 contains 11 residues. This CDR3 is CASSTAGAQHF. The CDR3 bases are TGTGCCAGCAGCACGGCCGGGGCCCAGCATTTT.

This clonotype was observed a few times. The chain has TRBV4-3 and TRBJ2-5, with TRBD2 identical over 11 bases. Germline loops: CDR1 LGHNA, CDR2 YSLEER. V shed 0 bases and J 5 bases; nucleotides not matched to a gene: 14. The CDR3 has 19 residues. The CDR3 sequence: CASSQDLGLAGGWGETQYF. The CDR3 DNA is TGCGCCAGCAGCCAAGATCTGGGCCTAGCGGGGGGCTGGGGGGAGACCCAGTACTTC.

This clonotype was detected ten times or more. The V call is TRBV7-2, the J call TRBJ2-7; maybe TRBD1 (6 bases). V lost 1 base and J 3 bases, leaving 10 bases between the germline ends. The germline CDR1 and CDR2 sequences are SGHTA and FQGNSA. The CDR3 is 14 residues long. In nucleotides, the CDR3 is TGTGCCAGCAGCTTAGTCAAGGGGGACTACGAGCAGTACTTC. The encoded protein is CASSLVKGDYEQYF.

The chain links TRBV2 to TRBJ1-3, with 8 bases fitting TRBD1. CDR1 is SNHLY, CDR2 FYNNEI, per germline. Unmatched junction bases numbered 6, after V lost 7 bases and J lost 1 base. CDR3 length equals 15 residues. The CDR3 sequence is CASKEQGGSGNTIYF. DNA of the CDR3: TGTGCCAGCAAGGAACAGGGGGGTTCTGGAAACACCATATATTTT.

The chain has TRBV2 and TRBJ2-5; the D gene is possibly TRBD1 (5 bases). V was shortened by 6 bases and J by 5 bases, with 13 bases between the two germline ends. The CDR3 extends over 13 amino acids. Germline CDR1 and CDR2: SNHLY and FYNNEI. The DNA of the CDR3 is TGTGCCAGCAGGAAGGACATATGGGAGACCCAGTACTTC. It encodes CASRKDIWETQYF.

This clonotype was counted many times. The V and J genes are TRBV7-2 and TRBJ2-1; D unresolved. Trimming removed 4 bases from V and 0 bases from J, with 13 bases in between. CDR3 length equals 16 residues. Germline assignment: CDR1 SGHTA and CDR2 FQGNSA. The CDR3 DNA reads as TGTGCCAGCAGCTCCTGGACGACGAGCTCCTACAATGAGCAGTTCTTC. Translated, it gives CASSSWTTSSYNEQFF. The full variable domain, with the rest looked up from reference TRBV7-2 and TRBJ2-1, is GAGVSQSPSNKVTEKGKDVELRCDPISGHTALYWYRQSLGQGLEFLIYFQGNSAPDKSGLPSDRFSAERTGGSVSTLTIQRTQQEDSAVYLCASSSWTTSSYNEQFFGPGTRLTVL.

This clonotype has just a few counts. The rearrangement uses TRBV20-1 and TRBJ2-3; weak D call: TRBD2 (6 bases). Germline lookup yields CDR1 DFQATT and CDR2 SNEGSKA (reference sequence). The CDR3 has 13 amino acids. V shed 3 bases and J shed 6 bases, with 13 bases lying between them. CDR3 loop: CSASEAAGDTQYF. CDR3 DNA sequence: TGCAGTGCTAGTGAAGCGGCGGGGGATACGCAGTATTTT.

The chain joins TRBV4-3 to TRBJ1-1; D gene uncertain. This CDR3 has 13 amino acids. Germline V gene data show CDR1 as LGHNA and CDR2 as YSLEER. The germline V and J ends were trimmed by 0 bases and 9 bases, with 11 bases remaining between them. The CDR3 sequence is CASSQEISGKAFF. Written as DNA, the CDR3 is TGCGCCAGCAGCCAAGAGATATCGGGAAAAGCTTTCTTT.

The chain has TRBV24-1 and TRBJ1-1; perhaps TRBD1 as D (5 bases). V was trimmed by 7 bases and J by 4 bases, leaving 12 bases between them. This CDR3 region has 13 residues. Germline V gene data show CDR1 as KGHDR and CDR2 as SFDVKD. In DNA, the CDR3 is TGTGCCACCAGAGGCAGGGTGGGCACTGAAGCTTTCTTT. This sequence encodes CATRGRVGTEAFF.

V and J are TRBV4-3 and TRBJ1-1; 8 nucleotides agree with TRBD1. The CDR3 has 16 residues. The ends lost 0 bases at V and 5 bases at J; junction bases unmatched: 8. Germline CDR1 and CDR2: LGHNA and YSLEER. CDR3 nucleotide sequence: TGCGCCAGCAGCCAAGATCGGGCAGGGGGCAATACTGAAGCTTTCTTT. Its translation: CASSQDRAGGNTEAFF.

This chain joins TRBV3-1 and TRBJ2-7; D might be TRBD1 or TRBD2, each matching 5 bases. Germline-derived CDR1 and CDR2 are LGHDT and YNNKEL (reference sequence). The CDR3 contains 14 residues. Trimming stripped 7 bases from V and 6 bases from J, with 19 bases between. CDR3 residues: CASTDCEGWFEQYF. Written as DNA, the CDR3 is TGTGCCAGCACCGATTGTGAGGGGTGGTTCGAGCAGTACTTC.

This clonotype came up a few times. The chain recombines TRBV20-1 with TRBJ1-3, with TRBD1 as a possible D gene (6 bases). CDR3 length: 14 residues. V was pared by 5 bases and J by 3 bases, with 14 bases between. Germline V gene data show CDR1 as DFQATT and CDR2 as SNEGSKA (reference sequence). The CDR3 DNA follows: TGCAGTGCTTGTAGGGGGGCTAGTGGAAACACCATATATTTT. Protein product: CSACRGASGNTIYF.

This clonotype has just a few counts. The rearrangement joins TRBV28 to TRBJ2-2; tentative D call: TRBD1 (8 bases). The CDR3 covers 13 residues. The germline V gene has CDR1 MDHEN and CDR2 SYDVKM. V lost 7 bases and J 6 bases, leaving 12 bases between the germline ends. CDR3 in DNA: TGTGCCAGCACTACAGGGGGGGCCGGGGAGCTGTTTTTT. Translation: CASTTGGAGELFF.

This clonotype was picked up many times. The germline gene is not matched at one end of the junction; a read error may be the cause. The chain couples TRBV7-2 to TRBJ2-7, with 12 bases matching TRBD1. The V gene's germline CDR1 is SGHTA and CDR2 FQGNSA. The CDR3 loop spans 15 amino acids. The CDR3, as DNA: TGTGCCAGCAGCCTAGCGGGACAGGGGGCTTACGAGCAGTACTTC. Protein sequence: CASSLAGQGAYEQYF.

This clonotype showed up many times. This chain joins TRBV7-2 and TRBJ2-1, with a possible D match to TRBD1 (5 bases). This CDR3 comprises 15 residues. The germline gives CDR1 SGHTA, CDR2 FQGNSA. V lost 2 bases to trimming and J lost 5 bases, with 13 bases between them. In nucleotides, the CDR3 is TGTGCCAGCAGCTTATTGAGGACAAATAACAATGAGCAGTTCTTC. As protein: CASSLLRTNNNEQFF.

The V gene is TRBV6-5, the J gene TRBJ1-1, with 7 bases lining up with TRBD1. J gave up 11 bases and V 8 bases, and 14 bases lay outside the gene matches. This CDR3 is built from 13 residues. The germline V gene has CDR1 MNHEY and CDR2 SVGAGI. CDR3 protein: CASGDSILSRAFF. For the CDR3, the DNA is TGTGCCAGCGGGGACAGCATACTGAGTAGGGCTTTCTTT.

The sample holds a few counts of this clonotype. The chain uses TRBV7-2 and TRBJ2-1, with a weak D call TRBD1 (6 bases). Between the trimmed V and J ends, which lost 2 bases and 7 bases, there was a span of 15 bases. Germline loops: CDR1 SGHTA, CDR2 FQGNSA. The CDR3 contains 15 residues. CDR3 sequence: CASSLYPGTRNEQFF. The CDR3 DNA reads TGTGCCAGCAGCTTATACCCCGGGACACGGAATGAGCAGTTCTTC.

This clonotype came up many times. The CDR3 reads CASSLALAAQETQYF. Here the CDR3 DNA reads TGTGCCAGCAGCTTAGCGCTAGCGGCGCAAGAGACCCAGTACTTC. The chain combines TRBV7-9 with TRBJ2-5; TRBD2 aligns across 7 bases. CDR1 and CDR2 from the germline V gene are SEHNR and FQNEAQ (reference sequence). The CDR3 totals 15 residues. J was trimmed by 2 bases and V by 0 bases; bases with no gene match: 3.

The chain has TRBV5-1 and TRBJ2-3; D is possibly TRBD1 or TRBD2 (6 bases each). The germline V gene encodes CDR1 SGHRS and CDR2 YFSETQ. The CDR3 covers 18 residues. V was shortened by 0 bases and J by 2 bases, with 19 bases between the two germline ends. This CDR3 is CASSLGHSGAANTDTQYF. The CDR3 DNA follows: TGCGCCAGCAGCTTGGGACATTCGGGGGCGGCGAACACAGATACGCAGTATTTT.